The rows below give T cell receptor beta chains drawn from one sample of a study of blood T cell repertoires in COVID-19. This table comes from immunoSEQ multiplex PCR, and its TCRdb copy is limited to in-frame clones, with some not included. The sample has some 250,000 clones; about 80% are singletons. Material for sequencing was peripheral blood. The receptors here all came from a woman of 80 years or more with acute or convalescent COVID-19. CDR3s include the opening cysteine and the closing phenylalanine or tryptophan. A D gene is named only where the DNA matches it firmly. Rows give clone size only sometimes, using once, few, many, or a class for an expanded clone.

D gene,J gene,V gene,clone size,CDR3 protein,CDR3 DNA
NA,TRBJ1-4,TRBV10-3,NA,CAISELNEKLFF,TGTGCCATCAGTGAGTTAAATGAAAAACTGTTTTTT
NA,TRBJ2-4,TRBV18,NA,CASSPPNREIAKNIQYF,TGTGCCAGCTCACCGCCAAACAGGGAAATAGCCAAAAACATTCAGTACTTC
NA,TRBJ2-3,TRBV5-4,NA,CASSLDGKVADTQYF,TGTGCCAGCAGCTTGGACGGGAAGGTTGCAGATACGCAGTATTTT
TRBD1,TRBJ2-7,TRBV10-3,NA,CAIRSDRGGFEQYF,TGTGCCATCAGATCGGACAGGGGCGGGTTCGAGCAGTACTTC
NA,TRBJ2-7,TRBV6-6,few,CASSYSYEEQYF,TGTGCCAGCAGTTACTCGTACGAGGAGCAGTACTTC
TRBD1,TRBJ1-1,TRBV6-6,NA,CASSSGTGMGTEAFF,TGTGCCAGCAGTTCCGGGACAGGGATGGGCACTGAAGCTTTCTTT
NA,TRBJ2-2,TRBV5-4,NA,CASSVGIPSRLGELFF,TGTGCCAGCAGCGTCGGGATCCCTAGCCGCCTCGGGGAGCTGTTTTTT
NA,TRBJ2-2,TRBV30,NA,CAWILEGGHTGELFF,TGTGCCTGGATTCTTGAGGGGGGGCACACCGGGGAGCTGTTTTTT
NA,TRBJ1-3,TRBV12-3/TRBV12-4,once,CASSSDNGNTIYF,TGTGCCAGCAGTTCCGACAATGGAAACACCATATATTTT
NA,TRBJ1-2,TRBV6-6,NA,CASSLPGWDGYTF,TGTGCCAGCAGCCTACCGGGTTGGGATGGCTACACCTTC
TRBD1,TRBJ2-5,TRBV7-9,NA,CASSLRTGGQKETQYF,TGTGCCAGCAGCTTAAGGACAGGGGGCCAAAAAGAGACCCAGTACTTC
NA,TRBJ1-6,TRBV19,NA,CASSIGQNSPLHF,TGTGCCAGTAGTATTGGGCAGAATTCACCCCTCCACTTT
TRBD1,TRBJ1-2,TRBV28,NA,CAITGGSGYGYTF,TGTGCCATAACAGGGGGCAGCGGCTATGGCTACACCTTC
NA,TRBJ1-4,TRBV5-5,NA,CASSSPGGRGFEKLFF,TGTGCCAGCAGCTCCCCCGGGGGGCGCGGGTTTGAAAAACTGTTTTTT
NA,TRBJ2-1,TRBV6-1,NA,CASSARTGTPVYNEQFF,TGTGCCAGCAGTGCACGAACAGGGACACCCGTCTACAATGAGCAGTTCTTC
NA,TRBJ1-5,TRBV2,NA,CASSDSGGLGQPQHF,TGTGCCAGCAGTGACTCGGGGGGTCTGGGTCAGCCCCAGCATTTT
NA,TRBJ1-1,TRBV6-2/TRBV6-3,NA,CASSSRSGGVNTEAFF,TGTGCCAGCAGTTCCCGTTCAGGCGGGGTGAACACTGAAGCTTTCTTT